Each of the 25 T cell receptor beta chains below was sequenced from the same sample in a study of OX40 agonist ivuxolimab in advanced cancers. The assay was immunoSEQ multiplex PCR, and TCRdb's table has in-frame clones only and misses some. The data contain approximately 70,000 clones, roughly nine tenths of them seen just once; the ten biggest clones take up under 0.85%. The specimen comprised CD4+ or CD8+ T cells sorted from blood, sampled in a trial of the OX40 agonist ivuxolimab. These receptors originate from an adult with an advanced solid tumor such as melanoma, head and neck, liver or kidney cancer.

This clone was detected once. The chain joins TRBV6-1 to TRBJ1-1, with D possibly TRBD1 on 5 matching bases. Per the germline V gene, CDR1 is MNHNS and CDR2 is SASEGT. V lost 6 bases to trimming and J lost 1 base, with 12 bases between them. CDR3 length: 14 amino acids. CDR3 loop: CASRGAPRNTEAFF. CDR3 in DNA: TGTGCCAGCAGAGGGGCCCCCCGGAACACTGAAGCTTTCTTT.

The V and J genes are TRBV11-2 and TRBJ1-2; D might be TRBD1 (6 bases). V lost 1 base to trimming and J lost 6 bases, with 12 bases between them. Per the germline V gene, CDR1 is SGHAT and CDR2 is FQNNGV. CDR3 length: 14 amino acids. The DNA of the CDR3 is TGTGCCAGCAGCTTAGGCCTACAGGGACATGGCTACACCTTC. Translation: CASSLGLQGHGYTF.

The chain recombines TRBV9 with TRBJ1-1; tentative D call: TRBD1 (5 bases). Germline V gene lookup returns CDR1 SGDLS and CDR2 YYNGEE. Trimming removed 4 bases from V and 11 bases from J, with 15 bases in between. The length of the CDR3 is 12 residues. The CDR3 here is CASSPWTGEAFF. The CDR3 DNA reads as TGTGCCAGCAGCCCATGGACGGGGGAGGCTTTCTTT.

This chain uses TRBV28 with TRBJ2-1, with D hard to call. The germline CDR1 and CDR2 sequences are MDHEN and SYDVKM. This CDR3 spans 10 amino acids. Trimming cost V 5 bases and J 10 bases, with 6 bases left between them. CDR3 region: CASSSIEQFF. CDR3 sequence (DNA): TGTGCCAGCAGTAGCATAGAGCAGTTCTTC.

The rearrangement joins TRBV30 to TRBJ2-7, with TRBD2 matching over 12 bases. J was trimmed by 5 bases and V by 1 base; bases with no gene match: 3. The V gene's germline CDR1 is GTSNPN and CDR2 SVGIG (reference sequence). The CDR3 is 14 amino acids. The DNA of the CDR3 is TGTGCCTGGAGTGAGGGACTAGCGGGCAACGAGCAGTACTTC. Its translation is CAWSEGLAGNEQYF.

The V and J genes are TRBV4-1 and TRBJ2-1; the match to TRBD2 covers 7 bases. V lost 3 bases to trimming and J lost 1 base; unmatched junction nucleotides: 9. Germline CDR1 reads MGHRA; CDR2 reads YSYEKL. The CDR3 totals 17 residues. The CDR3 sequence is CASSQGHGGGSYNEQFF. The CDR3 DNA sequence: TGCGCCAGCAGCCAGGGGCATGGGGGGGGTTCCTACAATGAGCAGTTCTTC.

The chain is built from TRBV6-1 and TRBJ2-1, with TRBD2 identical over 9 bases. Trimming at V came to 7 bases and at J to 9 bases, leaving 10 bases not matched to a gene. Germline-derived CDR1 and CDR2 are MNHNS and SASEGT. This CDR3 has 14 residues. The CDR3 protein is CASMKERGVAEQFF. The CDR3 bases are TGTGCCAGCATGAAGGAGCGGGGGGTCGCTGAGCAGTTCTTC.

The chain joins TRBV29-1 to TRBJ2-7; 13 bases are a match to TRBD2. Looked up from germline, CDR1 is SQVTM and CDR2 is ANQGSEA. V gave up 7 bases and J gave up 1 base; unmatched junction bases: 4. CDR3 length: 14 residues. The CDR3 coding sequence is TGCAGCGCCAAGGGACTAGCGGGATCCTACGAGCAGTACTTC. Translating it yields CSAKGLAGSYEQYF.

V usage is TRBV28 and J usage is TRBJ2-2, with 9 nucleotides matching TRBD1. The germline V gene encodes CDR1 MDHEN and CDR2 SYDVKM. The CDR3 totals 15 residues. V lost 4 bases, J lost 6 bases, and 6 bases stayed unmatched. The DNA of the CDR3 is TGTGCCAGCAGTTCCCCGGGACAGGGTTCCGGGGAGCTGTTTTTT. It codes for CASSSPGQGSGELFF.

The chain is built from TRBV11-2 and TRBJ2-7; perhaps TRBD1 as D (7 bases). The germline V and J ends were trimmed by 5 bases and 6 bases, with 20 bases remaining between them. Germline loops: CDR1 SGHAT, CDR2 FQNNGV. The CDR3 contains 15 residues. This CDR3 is CASSPQGAGGGEQYF. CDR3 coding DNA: TGTGCCAGCAGCCCCCAGGGAGCAGGGGGAGGCGAGCAGTACTTC.

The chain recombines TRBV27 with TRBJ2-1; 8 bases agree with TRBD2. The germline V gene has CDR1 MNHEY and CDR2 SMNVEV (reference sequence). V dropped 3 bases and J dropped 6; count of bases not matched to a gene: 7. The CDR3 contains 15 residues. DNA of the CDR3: TGTGCCAGCAGTTTTGCCGGGACTAGTGTCAATGAGCAGTTCTTC. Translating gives CASSFAGTSVNEQFF.

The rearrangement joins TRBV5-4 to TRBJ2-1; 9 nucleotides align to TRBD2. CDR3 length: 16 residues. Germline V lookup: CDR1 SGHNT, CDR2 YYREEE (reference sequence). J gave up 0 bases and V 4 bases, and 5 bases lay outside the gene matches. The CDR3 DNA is TGTGCCAGCAGCCGATCGCGGGGGGGCTCCTACAATGAGCAGTTCTTC. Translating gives CASSRSRGGSYNEQFF.

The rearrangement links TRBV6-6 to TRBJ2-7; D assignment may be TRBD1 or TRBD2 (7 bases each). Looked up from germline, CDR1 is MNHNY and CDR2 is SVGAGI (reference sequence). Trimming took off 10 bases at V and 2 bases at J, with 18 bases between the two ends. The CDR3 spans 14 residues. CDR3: CATLPRGGPYEQYF. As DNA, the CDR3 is TGTGCCACCCTACCCAGGGGGGGACCCTACGAGCAGTACTTC.

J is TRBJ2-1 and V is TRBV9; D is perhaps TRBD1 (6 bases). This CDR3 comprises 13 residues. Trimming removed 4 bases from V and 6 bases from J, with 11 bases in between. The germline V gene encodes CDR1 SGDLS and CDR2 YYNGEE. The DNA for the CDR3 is TGTGCCAGCAGCCCCCGACAGGCCAATGAGCAGTTCTTC. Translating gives CASSPRQANEQFF.

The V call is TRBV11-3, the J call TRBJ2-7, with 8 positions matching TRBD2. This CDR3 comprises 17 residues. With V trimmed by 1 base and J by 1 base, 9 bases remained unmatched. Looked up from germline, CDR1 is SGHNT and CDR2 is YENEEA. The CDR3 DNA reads TGTGCCAGCAGCTTAGTTAGGGTAGCGGGAAAATCCTACGAGCAGTACTTC. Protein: CASSLVRVAGKSYEQYF.

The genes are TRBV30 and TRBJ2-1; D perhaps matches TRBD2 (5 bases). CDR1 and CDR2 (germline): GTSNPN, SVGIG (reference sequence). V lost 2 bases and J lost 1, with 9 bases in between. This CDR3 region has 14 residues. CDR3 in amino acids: CAWSSSGSYNEQFF. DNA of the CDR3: TGTGCCTGGAGTTCGTCGGGATCCTACAATGAGCAGTTCTTC.

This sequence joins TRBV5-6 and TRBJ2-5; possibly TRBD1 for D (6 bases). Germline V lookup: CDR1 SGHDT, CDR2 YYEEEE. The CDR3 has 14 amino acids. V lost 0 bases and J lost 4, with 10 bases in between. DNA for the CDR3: TGTGCCAGCAGCTTGGAGGGCAGGGGAGAGACCCAGTACTTC. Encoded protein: CASSLEGRGETQYF.

For the CDR3, the DNA is TGTGCCAGTAGGGGTCGGCGTACAACTAATGAAAAACTGTTTTTT. The encoded protein is CASRGRRTTNEKLFF. The chain links TRBV19 to TRBJ1-4; no firm D call. V was shortened by 6 bases and J by 0 bases, with 11 bases between the two germline ends. The CDR3 is made up of 15 amino acids. Germline-derived CDR1 and CDR2 are LNHDA and SQIVND (reference sequence).

CDR3 amino acids: CASSRGPGEEQYF. The CDR3 region has the DNA TGTGCCAGCAGCCGGGGGCCGGGGGAGGAGCAGTACTTC. The rearrangement joins TRBV7-2 to TRBJ2-7, with D perhaps being TRBD1 or TRBD2 (6 bases each). V gave up 5 bases and J gave up 7 bases, with 15 bases separating them. Germline assignment: CDR1 SGHTA and CDR2 FQGNSA. This CDR3 is 13 amino acids long.

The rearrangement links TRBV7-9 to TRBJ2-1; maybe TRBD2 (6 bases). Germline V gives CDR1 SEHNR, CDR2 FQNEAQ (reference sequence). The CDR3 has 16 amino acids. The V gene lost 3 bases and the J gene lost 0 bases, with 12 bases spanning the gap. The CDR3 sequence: CASSFSRGGSYNEQFF. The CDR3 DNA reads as TGTGCCAGCAGCTTTTCGCGGGGTGGCTCCTACAATGAGCAGTTCTTC.

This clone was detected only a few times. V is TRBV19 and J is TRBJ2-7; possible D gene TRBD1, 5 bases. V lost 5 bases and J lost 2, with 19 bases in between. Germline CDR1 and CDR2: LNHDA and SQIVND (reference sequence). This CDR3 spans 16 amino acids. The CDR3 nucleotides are TGTGCCAGTAGTGCAGGAAAGGACACAAGTGCCTACGAGCAGTACTTC. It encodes CASSAGKDTSAYEQYF.

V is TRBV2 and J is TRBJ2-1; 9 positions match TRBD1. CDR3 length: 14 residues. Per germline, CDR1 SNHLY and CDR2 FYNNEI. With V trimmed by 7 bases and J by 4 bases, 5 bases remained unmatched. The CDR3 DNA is TGTGCCAGCACCACCGGGACAGGGTACAATGAGCAGTTCTTC. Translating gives CASTTGTGYNEQFF.

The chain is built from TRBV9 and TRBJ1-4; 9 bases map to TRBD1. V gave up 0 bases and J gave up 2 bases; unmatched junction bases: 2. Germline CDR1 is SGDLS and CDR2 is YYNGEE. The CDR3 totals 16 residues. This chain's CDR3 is CASSVGDRATNEKLFF. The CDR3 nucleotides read TGTGCCAGCAGCGTAGGGGACAGGGCTACTAATGAAAAACTGTTTTTT.

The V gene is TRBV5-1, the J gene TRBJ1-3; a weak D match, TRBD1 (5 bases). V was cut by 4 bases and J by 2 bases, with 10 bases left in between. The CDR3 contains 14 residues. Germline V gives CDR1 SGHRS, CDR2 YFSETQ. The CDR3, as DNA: TGCGCCAGCAGCCCGGGGACGGCTGGAAACACCATATATTTT. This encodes CASSPGTAGNTIYF.

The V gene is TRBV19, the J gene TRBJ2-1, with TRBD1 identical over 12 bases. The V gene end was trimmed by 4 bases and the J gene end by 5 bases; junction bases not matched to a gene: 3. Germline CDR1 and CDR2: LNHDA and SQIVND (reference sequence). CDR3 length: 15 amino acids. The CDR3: CASSTGTGGNNEQFF. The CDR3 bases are TGTGCCAGTAGTACCGGGACAGGGGGCAACAATGAGCAGTTCTTC.